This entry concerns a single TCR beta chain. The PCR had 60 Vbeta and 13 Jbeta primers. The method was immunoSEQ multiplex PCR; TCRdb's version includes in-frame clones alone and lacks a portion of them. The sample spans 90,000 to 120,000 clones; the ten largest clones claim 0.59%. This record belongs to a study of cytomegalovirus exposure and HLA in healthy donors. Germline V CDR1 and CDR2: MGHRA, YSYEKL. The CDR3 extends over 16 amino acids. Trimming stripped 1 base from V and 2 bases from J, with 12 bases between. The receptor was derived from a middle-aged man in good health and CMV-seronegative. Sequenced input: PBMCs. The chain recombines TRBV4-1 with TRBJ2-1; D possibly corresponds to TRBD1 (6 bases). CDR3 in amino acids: CASSQAGVHAYNEQFF. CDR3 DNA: TGCGCCAGCAGCCAAGCAGGGGTACATGCCTACAATGAGCAGTTCTTC.